The next 4 T cell receptor beta chains were all read from a single sample in a study of cytomegalovirus exposure and HLA in healthy donors. This table comes from immunoSEQ multiplex PCR, and its TCRdb copy is limited to in-frame clones, with some not included. The repertoire consists of 200,000 to 250,000 clones, with 80% to 90% occurring once and the leading ten covering roughly 2%. The sample was PBMCs. The receptor source for this set is a woman aged 18-29 years in good health and CMV-seropositive.

This chain links TRBV11-1 with TRBJ2-7, with 8 bases matching TRBD2. After removal of 3 bases from V and 3 bases from J, the junction contained 19 bases not matched to a gene. Germline V gene data show CDR1 as SGHAT and CDR2 as FQDESV (reference sequence). The CDR3 has 19 amino acids. CDR3 coding DNA: TGTGCCAGCAGCTTTCAAAAAAGCGGGAGCTCCTATAGAAACTACGAGCAGTACTTC. Amino acid sequence: CASSFQKSGSSYRNYEQYF.

The chain combines TRBV7-8 with TRBJ2-7; a weak D match, TRBD1 (5 bases). The ends were cut back, 3 bases at V and 5 bases at J, with 20 bases in the middle. This CDR3 has 16 residues. Germline values: CDR1 SGHVS, CDR2 FQNEAQ. The CDR3 loop reads CASSLALRQGFHEQYF. The CDR3 region has the DNA TGTGCCAGCAGCTTGGCCCTAAGGCAGGGATTCCACGAGCAGTACTTC.

V is TRBV23-1 and J is TRBJ1-1; D may be TRBD1 (6 bases). TRBV23-1 is an open reading frame, and its role is uncertain. This CDR3 has 11 residues. The CDR3 spells CEETGPTEAFF. DNA of the CDR3: TGCGAGGAAACAGGGCCCACTGAAGCTTTCTTT.

Only one count was recorded for this clone. The CDR3: CASSLNRYEQYF. As DNA, the CDR3 is TGTGCCAGCAGCTTAAATAGATACGAGCAGTACTTC. This rearrangement joins TRBV11-3 to TRBJ2-7, with no clear D. Trimming stripped 2 bases from V and 4 bases from J, with 6 bases between. Per the germline V gene, CDR1 is SGHNT and CDR2 is YENEEA. This CDR3 has 12 residues.